This T cell receptor (beta chain) is from a study of shared clonotypes between healthy human individuals. Study-wide findings and caveats: Read depth was anticipated to influence clonotype sharing among donors.

With regard to this clone: Its antigen is still unknown.

Every subset had its genomic DNA shared out evenly among several immunoSEQ plates. DNA from unsorted PBMC was sequenced on ten immunoSEQ deep assay plates. Per the original data handling: There were no quality scores in the junction-only immunoSEQ sequences, so filtering differed. Sequencing used immunoSEQ multiplex PCR; TCRdb keeps in-frame clones, though not all of them. V and J calls and clone size follow that table, whereas D and trimming were derived from the DNA. The sample lists fewer than 650,000 clones; 70% to 80% were seen once. Per the germline V gene, CDR1 is PRHDT and CDR2 is FYEKMQ (reference sequence). The CDR3 length is 11 residues.

The V call is TRBV13, the J call TRBJ2-5; D unclear. The J call is doubtful: the DNA matches TRBJ2-7 better. Sequencing input: PBMCs. This clonotype was obtained from a woman between 40 and 50 years old in good health. Some clones in this sample may be carry-over from other donors' samples. The CDR3 loop is CASSLTYEQYF. The CDR3 nucleotides are TGTGCCAGCAGCCTCACCTACGAGCAGTACTTC.